Listed below are T cell receptor beta chains from one sample, sequenced in a study of blood T cell repertoires in COVID-19. TCRdb's copy holds only in-frame clones and misses some; the assay was immunoSEQ multiplex PCR. The sample has around 260,000 clones, approximately 81% seen once. The sample comprised peripheral blood. These receptors all stem from a man between 60 and 70 years old with acute or convalescent COVID-19. The CDR3 runs from the conserved cysteine through the conserved F or W. The D gene is left open where the match is weak. Expanded clones are given a class, and other clones once, few, many or no size at all.

D gene | J gene | V gene | CDR3 length | clone size | CDR3 protein
. | TRBJ2-1 | TRBV18 | 18 | . | CASSGGLRTSVSYNEQFF
. | TRBJ1-1 | TRBV6-4 | 14 | . | CASSDWGRFTEAFF
. | TRBJ2-7 | TRBV6-6 | 15 | . | CASSTQRGTSNEQYF
. | TRBJ1-1 | TRBV28 | 15 | . | CASSPRDITNTEAFF
. | TRBJ2-7 | TRBV28 | 15 | few | CASSLSAGFLHEQYF
TRBD1 | TRBJ1-4 | TRBV19 | 14 | few | CASSQGSTNEKLFF
. | TRBJ2-3 | TRBV4-1 | 15 | . | CASSPGTQFTDTQYF
. | TRBJ2-5 | TRBV12-3/TRBV12-4 | 12 | . | CASSWGPETQYF
. | TRBJ1-5 | TRBV7-2 | 16 | . | CASSLYPWGGEQPQHF
. | TRBJ1-2 | TRBV6-5 | 14 | . | CASRLGGQDYGYTF
. | TRBJ2-6 | TRBV5-1 | 13 | . | CASGGVGANVLTF
TRBD1 | TRBJ2-7 | TRBV28 | 13 | . | CASSSGQGYEQYF
TRBD2 | TRBJ2-7 | TRBV2 | 16 | . | CASSSAGLAGNYEQYF